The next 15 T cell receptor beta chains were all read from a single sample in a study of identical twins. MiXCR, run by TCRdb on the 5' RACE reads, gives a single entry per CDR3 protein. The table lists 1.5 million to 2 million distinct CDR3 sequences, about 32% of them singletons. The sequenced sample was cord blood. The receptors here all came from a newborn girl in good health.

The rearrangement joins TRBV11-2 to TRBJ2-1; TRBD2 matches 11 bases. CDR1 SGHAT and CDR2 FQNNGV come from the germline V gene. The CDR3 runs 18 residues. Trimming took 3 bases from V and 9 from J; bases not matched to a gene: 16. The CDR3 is CASSLLVFSGRASGEQFF. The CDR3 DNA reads TGTGCCAGCAGCTTGCTGGTGTTTAGCGGGAGGGCCTCCGGTGAGCAGTTCTTC.

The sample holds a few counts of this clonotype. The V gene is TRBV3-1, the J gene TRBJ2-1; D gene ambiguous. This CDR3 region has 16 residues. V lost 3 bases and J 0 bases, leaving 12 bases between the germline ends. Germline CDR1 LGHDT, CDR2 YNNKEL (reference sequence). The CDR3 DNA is TGTGCCAGCAGCCAGAAGACTGCCTTCTCCTACAATGAGCAGTTCTTC. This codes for CASSQKTAFSYNEQFF.

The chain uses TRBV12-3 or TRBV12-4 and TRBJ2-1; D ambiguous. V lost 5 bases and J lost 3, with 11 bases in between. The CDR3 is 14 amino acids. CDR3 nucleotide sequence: TGTGCCAGCAGTCCCCATCGAGACTACAATGAGCAGTTCTTC. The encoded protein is CASSPHRDYNEQFF.

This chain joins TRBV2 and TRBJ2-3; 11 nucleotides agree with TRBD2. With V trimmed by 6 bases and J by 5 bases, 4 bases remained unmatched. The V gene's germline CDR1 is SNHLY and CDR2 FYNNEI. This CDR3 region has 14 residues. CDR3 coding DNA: TGTGCCAGCAGAAAGGGGACTAGCGGAGATACGCAGTATTTT. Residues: CASRKGTSGDTQYF.

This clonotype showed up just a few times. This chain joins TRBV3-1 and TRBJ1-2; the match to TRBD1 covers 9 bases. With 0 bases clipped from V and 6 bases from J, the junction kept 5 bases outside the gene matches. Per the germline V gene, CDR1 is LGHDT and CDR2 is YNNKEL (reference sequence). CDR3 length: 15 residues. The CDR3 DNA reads TGTGCCAGCAGCCAAGAGGGGACAGGGAGGGATGGCTACACCTTC. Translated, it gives CASSQEGTGRDGYTF. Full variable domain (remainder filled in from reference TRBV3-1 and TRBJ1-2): DTAVSQTPKYLVTQMGNDKSIKCEQNLGHDTMYWYKQDSKKFLKIMFSYNNKELIINETVPNRFSPKSPDKAHLNLHINSLELGDSAVYFCASSQEGTGRDGYTFGSGTRLTVV.

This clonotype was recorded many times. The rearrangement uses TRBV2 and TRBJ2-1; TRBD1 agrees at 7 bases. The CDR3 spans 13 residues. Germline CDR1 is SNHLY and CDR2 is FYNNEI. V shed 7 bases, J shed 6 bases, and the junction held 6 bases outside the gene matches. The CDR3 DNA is TGTGCCAGCACGCTGACAGGGCTCAATGAGCAGTTCTTC. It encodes CASTLTGLNEQFF. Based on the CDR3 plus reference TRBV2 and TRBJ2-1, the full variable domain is EPEVTQTPSHQVTQMGQEVILRCVPISNHLYFYWYRQILGQKVEFLVSFYNNEISEKSEIFDDQFSVERPDGSNFTLKIRSTKLEDSAMYFCASTLTGLNEQFFGPGTRLTVL.

The CDR3, as DNA: TGTGCCAGCAGCTTAGTATCCGTGGGGGAGAACTACGAGCAGTACTTC. Translated: CASSLVSVGENYEQYF. This rearrangement joins TRBV11-2 to TRBJ2-7; TRBD1 or TRBD2 may be the D gene (5 bases each). From germline, CDR1 is SGHAT and CDR2 FQNNGV. CDR3 length: 16 amino acids. The germline V and J ends were trimmed by 1 base and 3 bases, with 16 bases remaining between them.

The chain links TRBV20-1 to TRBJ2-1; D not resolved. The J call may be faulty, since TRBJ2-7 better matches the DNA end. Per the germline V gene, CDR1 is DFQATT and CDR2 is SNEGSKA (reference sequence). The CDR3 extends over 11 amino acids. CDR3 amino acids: CSARQANEQYF. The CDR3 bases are TGCAGTGCTAGACAGGCCAATGAGCAGTACTTC.

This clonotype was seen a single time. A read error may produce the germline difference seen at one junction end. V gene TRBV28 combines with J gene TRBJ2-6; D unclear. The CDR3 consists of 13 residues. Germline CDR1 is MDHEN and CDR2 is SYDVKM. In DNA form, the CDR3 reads TGTGCCAACAGTTCTTCTGGGGCCAACGTCCTGACTTTC. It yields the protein CANSSSGANVLTF. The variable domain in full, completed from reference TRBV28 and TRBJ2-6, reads DVKVTQSSRYLVKRTGEKVFLECVQDMDHENMFWYRQDPGLGLRLIYFSYDVKMKEKGDIPEGYSVSREKKERFSLILESASTNQTSMYLCANSSSGANVLTFGAGSRLTVL.

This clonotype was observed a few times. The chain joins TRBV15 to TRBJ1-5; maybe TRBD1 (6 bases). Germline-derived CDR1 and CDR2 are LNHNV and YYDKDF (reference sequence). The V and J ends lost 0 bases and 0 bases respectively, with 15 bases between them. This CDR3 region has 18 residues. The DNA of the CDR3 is TGTGCCACCAGCAGAGAGTGGACCGACAGGCTTAGCAATCAGCCCCAGCATTTT. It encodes CATSREWTDRLSNQPQHF.

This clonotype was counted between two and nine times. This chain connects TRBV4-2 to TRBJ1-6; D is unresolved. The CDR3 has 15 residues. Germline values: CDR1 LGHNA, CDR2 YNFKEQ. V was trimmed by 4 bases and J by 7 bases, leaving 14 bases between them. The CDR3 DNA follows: TGTGCCAGCAGCCGCCTAACAGATAAGAATTCACCCCTCCACTTT. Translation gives CASSRLTDKNSPLHF.

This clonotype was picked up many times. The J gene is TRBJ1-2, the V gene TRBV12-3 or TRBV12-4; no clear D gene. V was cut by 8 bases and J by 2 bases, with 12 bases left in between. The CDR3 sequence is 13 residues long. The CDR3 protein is CASRRGGNYGYTF. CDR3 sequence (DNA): TGTGCCAGCCGCCGGGGAGGGAACTATGGCTACACCTTC.

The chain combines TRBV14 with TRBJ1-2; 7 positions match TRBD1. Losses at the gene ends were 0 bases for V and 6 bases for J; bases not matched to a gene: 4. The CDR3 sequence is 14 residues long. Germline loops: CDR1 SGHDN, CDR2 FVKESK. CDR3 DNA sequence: TGTGCCAGCAGCCAAGATCACAGGGGCGATGGCTACACCTTC. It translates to CASSQDHRGDGYTF. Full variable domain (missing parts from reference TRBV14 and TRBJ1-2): EAGVTQFPSHSVIEKGQTVTLRCDPISGHDNLYWYRRVMGKEIKFLLHFVKESKQDESGMPNNRFLAERTGGTYSTLKVQPAELEDSGVYFCASSQDHRGDGYTFGSGTRLTVV.

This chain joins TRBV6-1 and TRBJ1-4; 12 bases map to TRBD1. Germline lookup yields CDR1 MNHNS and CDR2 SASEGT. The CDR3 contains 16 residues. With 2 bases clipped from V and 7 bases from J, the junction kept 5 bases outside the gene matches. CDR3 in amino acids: CASSERGQGAFEKLFF. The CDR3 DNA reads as TGTGCCAGCAGTGAAAGGGGACAGGGGGCGTTTGAAAAACTGTTTTTT.

The CDR3 here is CARDRSAYEQYF. Here the CDR3 DNA reads TGTGCCAGGGACAGGAGTGCCTACGAGCAGTACTTC. The gene calls are TRBV6-1 and TRBJ2-7; 7 bases agree with TRBD1. Trimming at V came to 9 bases and at J to 2 bases, leaving 4 bases not matched to a gene. There are 12 residues in the CDR3. Germline V lookup: CDR1 MNHNS, CDR2 SASEGT.